These T cell receptor beta chains were read from a single sample in a study of shared clonotypes between healthy human individuals. Profiled with immunoSEQ multiplex PCR; TCRdb holds only in-frame clones, not every one. The table shows millions of clones, with around 90% occurring only once. The sample taken for sequencing was naive CD4+ T cells sorted from blood. These receptors were obtained from a man younger than 35 in good health. CDR3s include the opening cysteine and the closing phenylalanine or tryptophan. Each record gives: clone size, D gene, V gene, J gene, CDR3 protein, CDR3 DNA. A D gene is named only where the DNA matches it firmly. Only some rows state a clone size, as once, few, many or a class for expanded clones.

>-|-|TRBV4-3|TRBJ1-2
CASSQVPGPYGYTF
TGCGCCAGCAGCCAAGTACCGGGACCGTATGGCTACACCTTC
>-|-|TRBV10-1|TRBJ2-1
CAITGFDPNEQFF
TGCGCCATCACTGGGTTTGACCCTAATGAGCAGTTCTTC
>-|TRBD1|TRBV7-3|TRBJ2-1
CASSLTGQGADEQFF
TGTGCCAGCAGCTTAACTGGGCAGGGGGCGGATGAGCAGTTCTTC
>-|-|TRBV5-8|TRBJ2-5
CASSLLRVTQETQYF
TGTGCCAGCAGCTTGTTGCGCGTTACTCAAGAGACCCAGTACTTC
>-|-|TRBV10-3|TRBJ1-1
CATGYGRTADTEAFF
TGTGCCACTGGGTATGGCCGGACAGCCGACACTGAAGCTTTCTTT
>-|-|TRBV28|TRBJ1-3
CASSLIRRGNTIYF
TGTGCCAGCAGTTTAATTAGGCGGGGAAACACCATATATTTT
>-|-|TRBV2|TRBJ2-6
CATRGGGSGANVLTF
TGTGCCACAAGAGGAGGAGGATCTGGGGCCAACGTCCTGACTTTC
>-|TRBD1|TRBV5-1|TRBJ1-4
CASSLGTGNEKLFF
TGCGCCAGCAGCCTAGGGACAGGGAATGAAAAACTGTTTTTT
>-|-|TRBV7-9|TRBJ1-5
CASSLDNGAGSNQPQHF
TGTGCCAGCAGCTTAGACAACGGGGCGGGGAGCAATCAGCCCCAGCATTTT
>-|-|TRBV5-8|TRBJ2-7
CASSLGRGREQYF
TGTGCCAGCAGCTTGGGGCGGGGTCGCGAGCAGTACTTC
>-|-|TRBV6-1|TRBJ2-5
CASRIFPGQETQYF
TGTGCCAGCAGGATCTTCCCGGGGCAAGAGACCCAGTACTTC
>-|-|TRBV6-5|TRBJ1-1
CASSRAGSGSAEAFF
TGTGCCAGCAGTAGGGCGGGATCAGGGTCCGCTGAAGCTTTCTTT
>-|-|TRBV7-9|TRBJ1-3
CASSLPQGLIGNTIYF
TGTGCCAGCAGCTTACCCCAGGGCTTAATTGGAAACACCATATATTTT
>-|-|TRBV6-1|TRBJ2-4
CASSEAAQGPKYF
TGTGCCAGCAGTGAAGCGGCTCAAGGGCCCAAGTACTTC
>-|TRBD1|TRBV4-1|TRBJ2-7
CASSQPGQGAYEQYF
TGCGCCAGCAGCCAGCCGGGACAGGGGGCCTACGAGCAGTACTTC
>-|TRBD1|TRBV7-8|TRBJ1-3
CASSWDRVPLSGNTIYF
TGTGCCAGCAGCTGGGACAGGGTACCCCTCTCTGGAAACACCATATATTTT
>-|TRBD2|TRBV11-2|TRBJ2-1
CASSLDSPLAGEGEQFF
TGTGCCAGCAGCTTAGATTCCCCATTAGCGGGAGAGGGTGAGCAGTTCTTC
>-|-|TRBV7-6|TRBJ2-5
CASSLGVQETQYF
TGTGCCAGCAGCTTAGGAGTGCAAGAGACCCAGTACTTC
>-|-|TRBV10-3|TRBJ2-7
CAISDGDLVQYF
TGTGCCATCAGCGACGGTGACTTGGTGCAGTACTTC
>-|TRBD2|TRBV10-1|TRBJ2-1
CASSPQEEAGVGNEQFF
TGCGCCAGCAGCCCGCAGGAAGAAGCGGGAGTCGGTAATGAGCAGTTCTTC
>-|-|TRBV30|TRBJ1-5
CAWSESEVQPQHF
TGTGCCTGGAGTGAAAGTGAAGTCCAGCCCCAGCATTTT
>-|-|TRBV5-1|TRBJ2-7
CASSFGRVYEQYF
TGCGCCAGCAGCTTTGGACGTGTTTACGAGCAGTACTTC
>-|TRBD1|TRBV5-1|TRBJ2-5
CASSLGAGGGETQYF
TGCGCCAGCAGCTTGGGGGCAGGGGGCGGCGAGACCCAGTACTTC
>once|-|TRBV7-8|TRBJ1-5
CASSLAQGFQPQHF
TGTGCCAGCAGCTTGGCACAGGGTTTTCAGCCCCAGCATTTT
>-|-|TRBV21-1|TRBJ2-3
CASRSGGADTQYF
TGTGCCAGCAGAAGTGGGGGTGCAGATACGCAGTATTTT
>-|-|TRBV9|TRBJ2-7
CASSVDIAWAYEQYF
TGTGCCAGCAGCGTAGACATAGCGTGGGCCTACGAGCAGTACTTC
>-|-|TRBV19|TRBJ1-6
CASSLMDRDSPLHF
TGTGCCAGTAGCCTGATGGATAGGGATTCACCCCTCCACTTT
>once|TRBD2|TRBV19|TRBJ2-2
CASSGLAGNTGELFF
TGTGCCAGTAGCGGACTAGCGGGGAACACCGGGGAGCTGTTTTTT
>-|-|TRBV6-1|TRBJ1-1
CASSEGLNTEAFF
TGTGCCAGCAGTGAAGGGTTGAACACTGAAGCTTTCTTT
>-|-|TRBV6-1|TRBJ1-1
CASSDAPTYMNTEAFF
TGTGCCAGCAGTGATGCCCCCACTTACATGAACACTGAAGCTTTCTTT
>-|-|TRBV7-8|TRBJ1-4
CASSLATGLGVFF
TGTGCCAGCAGCTTAGCGACAGGCCTCGGGGTGTTTTTT
>-|TRBD1|TRBV2|TRBJ1-1
CASSGGQGAGTEAFF
TGTGCCAGCAGTGGGGGCCAGGGGGCGGGAACTGAAGCTTTCTTT
>-|-|TRBV27|TRBJ1-5
CASSLRGGQPQHF
TGTGCCAGCAGTTTAAGGGGAGGTCAGCCCCAGCATTTT
>-|-|TRBV7-2|TRBJ2-1
CASSSLSGPSYNEQFF
TGTGCCAGCAGTTCACTCAGCGGACCCTCCTACAATGAGCAGTTCTTC
>-|-|TRBV10-3|TRBJ2-1
CAISESVGTWIF
TGTGCCATCAGTGAGTCGGTCGGGACGTGGATCTTC
>once|-|TRBV28|TRBJ2-7
CASSLWGEETRPYEQYF
TGTGCCAGCAGTTTGTGGGGTGAGGAGACCCGACCTTACGAGCAGTACTTC
>-|TRBD2|TRBV6-6|TRBJ2-3
CASRSTSGTDTQYF
TGTGCCAGCAGGTCTACTAGCGGCACAGATACGCAGTATTTT
>-|-|TRBV2|TRBJ2-7
CASSEGGYEQYF
TGTGCCAGCAGTGAAGGGGGTTACGAGCAGTACTTC
>-|-|TRBV25-1|TRBJ2-1
CASSDRETSYNEQFF
TGTGCCAGCAGTGATCGGGAGACGTCCTACAATGAGCAGTTCTTC
>-|-|TRBV19|TRBJ2-3
CASRSNYRTDTQYF
TGTGCCAGTAGGAGTAACTATCGCACAGATACGCAGTATTTT
>-|-|TRBV10-3|TRBJ1-6
CAISESGSYNSPLHF
TGTGCCATCAGTGAGTCGGGCTCCTATAATTCACCCCTCCACTTT
>-|-|TRBV5-1|TRBJ1-1
CATNSGDTANTEAFF
TGCGCCACTAACTCAGGGGATACGGCGAACACTGAAGCTTTCTTT
>-|-|TRBV11-3|TRBJ2-2
CASSLEWGTDTGELFF
TGTGCCAGCAGCTTAGAATGGGGAACGGACACCGGGGAGCTGTTTTTT
>-|-|TRBV5-6|TRBJ1-2
CASSPGHYYGYTF
TGTGCCAGCAGCCCGGGACATTACTATGGCTACACCTTC
>-|-|TRBV5-1|TRBJ2-7
CASSLGGQPYEQYF
TGCGCCAGCAGCTTGGGTGGGCAGCCCTACGAGCAGTACTTC
>-|-|TRBV19|TRBJ2-5
CASSTRGAFSETQYF
TGTGCCAGTAGTACCCGAGGGGCGTTTTCTGAGACCCAGTACTTC
>-|TRBD1|TRBV7-6|TRBJ2-1
CASSFTPGNGQGVNEQFF
TGTGCCAGCAGCTTTACCCCAGGGAATGGACAGGGCGTCAATGAGCAGTTCTTC
>once|-|TRBV5-4|TRBJ2-5
CASSLGGTRGVNQETQYF
TGTGCCAGCAGCTTGGGGGGGACGAGAGGCGTGAACCAAGAGACCCAGTACTTC
>-|TRBD2|TRBV19|TRBJ2-1
CASTPGGTRMVDEQFF
TGTGCCAGTACCCCCGGCGGGACTAGGATGGTCGACGAGCAGTTCTTC